Here is one T cell receptor (beta chain) with its context. Its antigen is unidentified. Here immunoSEQ multiplex PCR was the method, and the copy in TCRdb shows in-frame clones only, minus some. Among 87,000 or so clones listed, around 90% were seen once. V dropped 11 bases and J dropped 0; count of bases not matched to a gene: 10. The CDR3 spans 16 residues. Germline V CDR1 and CDR2: SNHLY, FYNNEI. This sample is part of a study of T cell responses to AZD1222 COVID-19 vaccine. Study as a whole: Second-dose recipients at about 4 or about 12 weeks were treated as one pooled group.

Study-wide points: Variant regions that are unmutated are reportedly the target of nearly half of spike-specific TCRs.

Source: peripheral blood, taken on day 0 of AZD1222 vaccination. The receptor was derived from an adult in good health. V usage is TRBV2 and J usage is TRBJ1-6, with 7 bases that match TRBD1. Here the CDR3 reads CASLTGRSSYNSPLHF. In nucleotides, the CDR3 is TGTGCCTCATTGACAGGGAGAAGCTCCTATAATTCACCCCTCCACTTT.